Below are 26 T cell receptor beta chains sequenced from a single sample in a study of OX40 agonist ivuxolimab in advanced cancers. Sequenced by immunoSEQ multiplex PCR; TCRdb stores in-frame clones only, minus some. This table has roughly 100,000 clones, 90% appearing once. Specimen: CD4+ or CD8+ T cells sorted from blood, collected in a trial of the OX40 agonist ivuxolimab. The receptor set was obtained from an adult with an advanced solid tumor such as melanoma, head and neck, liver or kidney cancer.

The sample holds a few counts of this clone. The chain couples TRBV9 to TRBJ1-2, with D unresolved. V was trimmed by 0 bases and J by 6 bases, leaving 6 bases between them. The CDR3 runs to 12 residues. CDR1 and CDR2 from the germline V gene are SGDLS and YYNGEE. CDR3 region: CASSVDGNGYTF. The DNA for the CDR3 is TGTGCCAGCAGCGTAGATGGGAATGGCTACACCTTC.

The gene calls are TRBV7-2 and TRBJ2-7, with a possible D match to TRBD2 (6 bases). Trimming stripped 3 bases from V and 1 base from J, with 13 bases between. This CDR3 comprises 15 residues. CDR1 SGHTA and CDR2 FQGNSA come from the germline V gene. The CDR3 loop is CASSFRSGESYEQYF. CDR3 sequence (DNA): TGTGCCAGCAGCTTTAGGTCGGGAGAGTCCTACGAGCAGTACTTC.

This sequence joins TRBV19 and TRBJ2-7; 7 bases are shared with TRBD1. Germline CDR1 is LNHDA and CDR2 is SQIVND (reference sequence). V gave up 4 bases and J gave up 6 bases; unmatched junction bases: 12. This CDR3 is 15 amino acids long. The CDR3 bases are TGTGCCAGTAGTACCGATCCGACTAACAGGGGCGAGCAGTACTTC. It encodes CASSTDPTNRGEQYF.

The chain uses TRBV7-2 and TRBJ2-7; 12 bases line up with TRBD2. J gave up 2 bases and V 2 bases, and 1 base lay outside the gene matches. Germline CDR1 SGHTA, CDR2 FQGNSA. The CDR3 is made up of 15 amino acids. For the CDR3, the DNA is TGTGCCAGCAGCTTACTAGCGGGAGGGCCCTACGAGCAGTACTTC. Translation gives CASSLLAGGPYEQYF.

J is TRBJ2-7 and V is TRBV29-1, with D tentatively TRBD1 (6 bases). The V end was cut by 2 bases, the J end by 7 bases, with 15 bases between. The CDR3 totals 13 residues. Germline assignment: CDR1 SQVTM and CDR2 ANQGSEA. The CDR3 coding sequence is TGCAGCGTTGAACAGCAGGGGATGGGGGAGCAGTACTTC. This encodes CSVEQQGMGEQYF.

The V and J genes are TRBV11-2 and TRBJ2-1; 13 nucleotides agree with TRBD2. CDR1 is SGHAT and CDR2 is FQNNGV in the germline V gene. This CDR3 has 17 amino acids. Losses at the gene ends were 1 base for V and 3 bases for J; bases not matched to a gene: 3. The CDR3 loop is CASSLGLAGGHYNEQFF. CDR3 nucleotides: TGTGCCAGCAGCTTAGGACTAGCGGGAGGTCACTACAATGAGCAGTTCTTC.

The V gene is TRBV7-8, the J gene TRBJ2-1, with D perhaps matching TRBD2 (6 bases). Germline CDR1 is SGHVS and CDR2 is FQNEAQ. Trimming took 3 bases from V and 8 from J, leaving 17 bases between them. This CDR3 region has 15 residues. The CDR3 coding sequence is TGTGCCAGCAGCTTTAAGCGGGTCGTGGTAGATGAGCAGTTCTTC. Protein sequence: CASSFKRVVVDEQFF. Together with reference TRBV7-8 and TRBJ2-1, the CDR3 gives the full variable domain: GAGVSQSPRYKVAKRGQDVALRCDPISGHVSLFWYQQALGQGPEFLTYFQNEAQLDKSGLPSDRFFAERPEGSVSTLKIQRTQQEDSAVYLCASSFKRVVVDEQFFGPGTRLTVL.

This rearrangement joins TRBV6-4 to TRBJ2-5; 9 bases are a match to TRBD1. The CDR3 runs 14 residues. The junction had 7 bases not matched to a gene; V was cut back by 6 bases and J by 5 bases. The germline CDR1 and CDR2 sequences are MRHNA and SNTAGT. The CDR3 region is CASRNRGRLETQYF. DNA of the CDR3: TGTGCCAGCAGAAACAGGGGGCGGCTTGAGACCCAGTACTTC.

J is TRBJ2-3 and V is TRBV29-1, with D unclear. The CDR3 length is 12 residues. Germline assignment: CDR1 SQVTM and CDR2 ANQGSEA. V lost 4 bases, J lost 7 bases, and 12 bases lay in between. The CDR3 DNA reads TGCAGCGTTGTTGCCTCCGTATATACGCAGTATTTT. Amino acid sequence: CSVVASVYTQYF.

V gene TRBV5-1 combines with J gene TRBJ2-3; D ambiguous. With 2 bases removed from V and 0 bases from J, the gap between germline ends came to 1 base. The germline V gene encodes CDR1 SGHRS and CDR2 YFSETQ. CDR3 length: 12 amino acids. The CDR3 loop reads CASSFSTDTQYF. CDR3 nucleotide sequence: TGCGCCAGCAGCTTCAGCACAGATACGCAGTATTTT.

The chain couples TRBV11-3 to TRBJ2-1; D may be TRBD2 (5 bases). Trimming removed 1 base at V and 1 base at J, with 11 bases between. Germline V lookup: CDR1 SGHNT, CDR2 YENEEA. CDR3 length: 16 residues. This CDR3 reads CASSLGSGSSYNEQFF. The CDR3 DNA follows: TGTGCCAGCAGCTTAGGAAGTGGGAGTTCCTACAATGAGCAGTTCTTC.

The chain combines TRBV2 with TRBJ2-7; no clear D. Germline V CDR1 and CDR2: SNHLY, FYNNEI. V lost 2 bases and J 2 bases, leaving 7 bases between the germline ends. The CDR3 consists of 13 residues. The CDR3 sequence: CASSELTPYEQYF. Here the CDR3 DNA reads TGTGCCAGCAGTGAATTGACCCCCTACGAGCAGTACTTC.

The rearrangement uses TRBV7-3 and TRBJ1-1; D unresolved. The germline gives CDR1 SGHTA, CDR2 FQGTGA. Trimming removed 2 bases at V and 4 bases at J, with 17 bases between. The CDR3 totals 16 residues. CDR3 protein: CASSLAAAAAGTEAFF. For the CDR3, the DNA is TGTGCCAGCAGCTTAGCCGCGGCAGCGGCAGGCACTGAAGCTTTCTTT.

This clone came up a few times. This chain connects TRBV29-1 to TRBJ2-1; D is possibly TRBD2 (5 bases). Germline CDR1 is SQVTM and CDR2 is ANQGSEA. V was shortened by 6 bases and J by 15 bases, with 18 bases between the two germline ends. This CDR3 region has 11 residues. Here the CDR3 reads CSVPDGGLTFF. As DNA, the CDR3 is TGCAGCGTGCCGGACGGAGGCCTAACGTTCTTC.

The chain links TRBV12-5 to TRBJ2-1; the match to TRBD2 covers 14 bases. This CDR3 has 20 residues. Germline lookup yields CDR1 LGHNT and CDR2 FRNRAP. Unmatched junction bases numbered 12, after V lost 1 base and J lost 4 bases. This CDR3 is CASGLAQGLAGGRMYNEQFF. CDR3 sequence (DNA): TGTGCTAGTGGTTTGGCCCAAGGACTAGCGGGAGGCCGGATGTACAATGAGCAGTTCTTC.

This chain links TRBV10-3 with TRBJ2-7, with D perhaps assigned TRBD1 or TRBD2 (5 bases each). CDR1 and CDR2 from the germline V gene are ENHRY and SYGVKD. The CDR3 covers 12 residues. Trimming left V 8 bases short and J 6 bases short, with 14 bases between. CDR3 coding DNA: TGTGCCATCGGGACGGGGAACTCCGAGCAGTACTTC. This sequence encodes CAIGTGNSEQYF.

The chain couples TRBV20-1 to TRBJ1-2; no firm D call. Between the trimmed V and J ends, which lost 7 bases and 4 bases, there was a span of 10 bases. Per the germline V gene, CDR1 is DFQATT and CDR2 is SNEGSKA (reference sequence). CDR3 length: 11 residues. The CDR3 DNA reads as TGCAGTGGGGCCTGGCGCTATGGCTACACCTTC. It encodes CSGAWRYGYTF.

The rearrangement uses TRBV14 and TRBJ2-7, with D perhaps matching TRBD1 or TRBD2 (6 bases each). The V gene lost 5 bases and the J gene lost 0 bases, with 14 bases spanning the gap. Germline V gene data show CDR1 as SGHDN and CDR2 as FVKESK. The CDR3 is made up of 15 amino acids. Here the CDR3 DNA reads TGTGCCAGCAGCTCGGACGGGGGCATCTCCTACGAGCAGTACTTC. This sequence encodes CASSSDGGISYEQYF.

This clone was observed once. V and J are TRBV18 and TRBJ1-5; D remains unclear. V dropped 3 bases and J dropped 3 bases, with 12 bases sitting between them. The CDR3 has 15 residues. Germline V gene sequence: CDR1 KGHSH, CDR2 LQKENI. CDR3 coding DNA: TGTGCCAGCTCACCGGGATACGGGGACAATCAGCCCCAGCATTTT. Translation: CASSPGYGDNQPQHF.

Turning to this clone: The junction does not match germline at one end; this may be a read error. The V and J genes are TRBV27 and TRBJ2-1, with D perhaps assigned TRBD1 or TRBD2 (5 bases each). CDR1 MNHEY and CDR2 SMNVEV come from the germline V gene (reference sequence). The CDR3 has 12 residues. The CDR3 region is CARSLGASGQFF. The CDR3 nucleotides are TGTGCCAGAAGTTTAGGGGCTTCGGGACAGTTCTTC.

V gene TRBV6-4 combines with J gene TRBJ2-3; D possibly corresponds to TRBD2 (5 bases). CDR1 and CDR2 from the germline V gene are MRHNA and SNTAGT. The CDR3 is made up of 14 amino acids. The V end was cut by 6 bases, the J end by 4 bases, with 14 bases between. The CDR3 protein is CASSPEGFADTQYF. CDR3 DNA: TGTGCCAGCAGCCCCGAGGGATTCGCAGATACGCAGTATTTT.

CDR3 in amino acids: CASSLGTSGDNEQFF. The CDR3 nucleotides are TGTGCCAGCAGCCTGGGGACTAGCGGGGACAATGAGCAGTTCTTC. The V and J genes are TRBV4-2 and TRBJ2-1, with TRBD2 identical over 13 bases. This CDR3 contains 15 residues. Trimming took 4 bases from V and 5 from J; bases not matched to a gene: 2. Germline loops: CDR1 LGHNA, CDR2 YNFKEQ.

The CDR3 DNA sequence: TGTGCCAGCAGTGACAGGGGATCTAACTATGGCTACACCTTC. Translated, it gives CASSDRGSNYGYTF. The gene calls are TRBV6-1 and TRBJ1-2; a weak D match, TRBD1 (6 bases). Per germline, CDR1 MNHNS and CDR2 SASEGT. V was shortened by 3 bases and J by 0 bases, with 8 bases between the two germline ends. This CDR3 has 14 amino acids.

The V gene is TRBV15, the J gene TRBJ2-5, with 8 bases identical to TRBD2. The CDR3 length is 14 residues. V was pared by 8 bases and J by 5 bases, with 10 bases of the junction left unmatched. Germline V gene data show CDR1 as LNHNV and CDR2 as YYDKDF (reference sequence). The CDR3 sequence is CATSSGLAGETQYF. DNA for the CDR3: TGTGCCACCTCCAGTGGCCTAGCGGGCGAGACCCAGTACTTC.

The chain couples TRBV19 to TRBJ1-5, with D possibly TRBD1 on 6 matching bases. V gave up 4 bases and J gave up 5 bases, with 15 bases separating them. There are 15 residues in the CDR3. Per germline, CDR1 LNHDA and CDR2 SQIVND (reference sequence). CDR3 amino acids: CASSRSRGADQPQHF. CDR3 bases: TGTGCCAGTAGTAGATCGCGGGGGGCTGATCAGCCCCAGCATTTT.

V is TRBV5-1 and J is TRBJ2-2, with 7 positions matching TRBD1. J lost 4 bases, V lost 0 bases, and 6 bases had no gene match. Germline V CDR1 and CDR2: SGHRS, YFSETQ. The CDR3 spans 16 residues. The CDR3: CASSLAGTVSTGELFF. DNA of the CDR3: TGCGCCAGCAGCTTGGCCGGGACAGTGAGCACCGGGGAGCTGTTTTTT.